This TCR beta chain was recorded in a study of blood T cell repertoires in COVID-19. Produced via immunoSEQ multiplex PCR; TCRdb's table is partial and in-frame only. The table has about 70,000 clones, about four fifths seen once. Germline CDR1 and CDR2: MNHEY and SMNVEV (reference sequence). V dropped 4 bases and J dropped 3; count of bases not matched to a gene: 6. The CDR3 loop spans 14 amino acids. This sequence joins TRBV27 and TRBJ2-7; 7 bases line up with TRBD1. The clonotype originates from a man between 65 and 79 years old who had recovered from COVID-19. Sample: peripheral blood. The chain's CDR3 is CASSSTRDSYEQYF. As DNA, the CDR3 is TGTGCCAGCAGTTCGACTCGGGACAGCTACGAGCAGTACTTC.